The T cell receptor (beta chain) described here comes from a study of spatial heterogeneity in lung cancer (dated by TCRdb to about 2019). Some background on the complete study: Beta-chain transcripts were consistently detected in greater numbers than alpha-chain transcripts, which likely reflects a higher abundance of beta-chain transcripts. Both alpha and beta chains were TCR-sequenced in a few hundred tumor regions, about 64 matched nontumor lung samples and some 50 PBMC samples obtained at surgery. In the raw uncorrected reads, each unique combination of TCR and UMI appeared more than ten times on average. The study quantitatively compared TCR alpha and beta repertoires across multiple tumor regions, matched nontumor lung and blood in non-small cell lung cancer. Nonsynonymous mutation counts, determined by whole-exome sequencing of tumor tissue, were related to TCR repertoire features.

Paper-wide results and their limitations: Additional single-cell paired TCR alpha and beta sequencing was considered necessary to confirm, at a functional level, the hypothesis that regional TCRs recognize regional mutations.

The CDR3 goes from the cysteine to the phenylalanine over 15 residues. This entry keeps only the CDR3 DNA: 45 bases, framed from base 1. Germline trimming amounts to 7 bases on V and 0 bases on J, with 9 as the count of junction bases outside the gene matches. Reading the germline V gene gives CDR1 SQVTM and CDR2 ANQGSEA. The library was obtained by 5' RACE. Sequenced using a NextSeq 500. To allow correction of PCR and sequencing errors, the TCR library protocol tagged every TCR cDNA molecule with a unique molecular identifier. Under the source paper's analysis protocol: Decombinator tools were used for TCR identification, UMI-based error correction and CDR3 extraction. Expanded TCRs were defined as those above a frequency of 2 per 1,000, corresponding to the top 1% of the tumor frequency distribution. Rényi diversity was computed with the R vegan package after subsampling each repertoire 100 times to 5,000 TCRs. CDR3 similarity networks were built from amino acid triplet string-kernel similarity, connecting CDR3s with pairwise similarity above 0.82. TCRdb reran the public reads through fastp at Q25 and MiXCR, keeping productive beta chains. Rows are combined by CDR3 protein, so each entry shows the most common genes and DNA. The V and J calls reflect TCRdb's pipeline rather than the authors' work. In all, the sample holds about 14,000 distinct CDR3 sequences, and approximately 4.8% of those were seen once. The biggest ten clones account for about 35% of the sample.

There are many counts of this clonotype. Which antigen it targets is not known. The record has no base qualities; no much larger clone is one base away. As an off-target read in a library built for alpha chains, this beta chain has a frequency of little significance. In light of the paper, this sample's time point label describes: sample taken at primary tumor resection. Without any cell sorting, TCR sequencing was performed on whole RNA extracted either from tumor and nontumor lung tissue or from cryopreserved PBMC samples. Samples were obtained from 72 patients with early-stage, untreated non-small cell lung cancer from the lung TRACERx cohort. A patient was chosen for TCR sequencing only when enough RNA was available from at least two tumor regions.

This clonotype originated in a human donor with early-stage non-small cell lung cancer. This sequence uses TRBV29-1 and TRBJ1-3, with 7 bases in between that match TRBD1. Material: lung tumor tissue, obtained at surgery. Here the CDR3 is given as CSAVSGGDSGNTIYF. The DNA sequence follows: TGCAGCGCCGTGTCAGGGGGAGACTCTGGAAACACCATATATTTT.